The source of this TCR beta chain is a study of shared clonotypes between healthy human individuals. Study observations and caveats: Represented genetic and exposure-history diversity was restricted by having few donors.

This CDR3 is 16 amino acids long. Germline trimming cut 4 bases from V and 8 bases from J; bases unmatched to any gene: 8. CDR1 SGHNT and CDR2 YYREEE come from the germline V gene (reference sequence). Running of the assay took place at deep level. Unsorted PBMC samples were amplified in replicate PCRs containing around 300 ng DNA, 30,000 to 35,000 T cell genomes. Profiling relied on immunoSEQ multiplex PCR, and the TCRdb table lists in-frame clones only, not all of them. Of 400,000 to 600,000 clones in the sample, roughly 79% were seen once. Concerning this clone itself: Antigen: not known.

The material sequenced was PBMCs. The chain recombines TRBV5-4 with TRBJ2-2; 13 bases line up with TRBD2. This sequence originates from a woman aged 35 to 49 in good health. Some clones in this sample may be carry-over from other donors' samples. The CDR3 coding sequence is TGTGCCAGCAGCAAACTAGCGGGAGGGCCAGGGGGGGAGCTGTTTTTT. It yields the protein CASSKLAGGPGGELFF.